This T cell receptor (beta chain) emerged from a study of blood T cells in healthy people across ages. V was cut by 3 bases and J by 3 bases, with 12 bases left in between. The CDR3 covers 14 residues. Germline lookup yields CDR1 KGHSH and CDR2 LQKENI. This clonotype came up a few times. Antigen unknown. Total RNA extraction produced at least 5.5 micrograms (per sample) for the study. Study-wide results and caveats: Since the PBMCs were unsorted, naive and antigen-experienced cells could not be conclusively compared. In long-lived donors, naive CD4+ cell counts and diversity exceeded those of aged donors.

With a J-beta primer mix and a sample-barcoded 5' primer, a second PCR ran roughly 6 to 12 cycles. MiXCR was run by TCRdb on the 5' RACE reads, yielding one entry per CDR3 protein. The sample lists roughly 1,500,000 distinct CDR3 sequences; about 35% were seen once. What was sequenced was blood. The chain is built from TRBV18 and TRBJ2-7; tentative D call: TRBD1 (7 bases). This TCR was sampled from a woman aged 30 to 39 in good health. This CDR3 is CASSPAGQNYEQYF. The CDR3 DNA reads TGTGCCAGCTCACCGGCGGGACAGAACTACGAGCAGTACTTC. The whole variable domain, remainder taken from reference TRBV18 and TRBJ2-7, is NAGVMQNPRHLVRRRGQEARLRCSPMKGHSHVYWYRQLPEEGLKFMVYLQKENIIDESGMPKERFSAEFPKEGPSILRIQQVVRGDSAAYFCASSPAGQNYEQYFGPGTRLTVT.